This T cell receptor beta chain was captured by sequencing in a study of blood T cells in healthy people across ages. Findings and limits, study-wide: As naive T cell percentage varied, TCR beta diversity correlated strongly with it. Relative to aged donors, long-lived donors carried more naive CD4+ cells and displayed higher diversity. A roughly linear fall in TCR beta diversity per million T cells was seen with increasing age. Bulk PBMC profiling left naive and antigen-experienced comparisons inconclusive.

A second PCR, run for about 7 to 11 cycles, used a sample-barcoded 5' primer plus a J-beta primer mix. A single record per CDR3 protein comes from TCRdb applying MiXCR to the 5' RACE reads. The sample contains over a million distinct CDR3 sequences, 40% to 55% of which appear only once. Ten or more counts support this clonotype. What it binds is unknown. The sequenced sample consisted of blood. The clonotype comes from a woman aged 55 to 70 in good health.

DNA of the CDR3: TGTGCCAGCAGCTCCCTGACAGGAGGGACCCAGTACTTC. Amino acids: CASSSLTGGTQYF. The rearrangement joins TRBV7-2 to TRBJ2-5, with D possibly being TRBD1 (6 bases). Germline V gives CDR1 SGHTA, CDR2 FQGNSA. Trimming left V 4 bases short and J 7 bases short, with 13 bases between. The CDR3 consists of 13 residues. The whole variable domain, remainder taken from reference TRBV7-2 and TRBJ2-5, is GAGVSQSPSNKVTEKGKDVELRCDPISGHTALYWYRQSLGQGLEFLIYFQGNSAPDKSGLPSDRFSAERTGGSVSTLTIQRTQQEDSAVYLCASSSLTGGTQYFGPGTRLLVL.